Sequencing of this TCR beta chain was carried out in a study of T cells after yellow fever vaccination. Findings of the study overall: Bulk-population clonotypes that are abundant could appear as contaminants in FACS-sorted repertoires. Subsequent booster samples again held most clones from primary vaccination (96% CD4, about 90% CD8).

The CDR3 is made up of 16 amino acids. Trimming at V came to 7 bases and at J to 1 base, leaving 10 bases not matched to a gene. Germline CDR1 is DFQATT and CDR2 is SNEGSKA (reference sequence). Researchers made TCR cDNA using 5'RACE template switching, and this step added a universal primer site and UMIs. TCRdb reprocessed the 5' RACE reads via MiXCR and lists one record per CDR3 protein. The table shows about 330,000 distinct CDR3 sequences, with roughly 8% occurring only once. A word on this clonotype: Its target is not known.

The chain joins TRBV20-1 to TRBJ2-6; 7 bases align to TRBD1. The clonotype was recovered from a man aged 18 to 35 who received the YFV17D yellow fever vaccine. The material sequenced was PBMCs, taken roughly seven weeks after the first yellow fever vaccination. The CDR3 coding sequence is TGCAGTGTTCTAGACAGGGAAGGATCTGGGGCCAACGTCCTGACTTTC. This gives the protein CSVLDREGSGANVLTF.